The 7 T cell receptor beta chains reported below all come from one sample, sequenced in a study of shared clonotypes between healthy human individuals. Profiled with immunoSEQ multiplex PCR; TCRdb holds only in-frame clones, not every one. The profile shows a few million clones, 90% to 95% of them singletons. Input material: naive CD4+ T cells sorted from blood. Specified subset: CD45RA+ positively selected. These receptors were collected from a man between 18 and 35 years old in good health.

The chain carries TRBV5-1 and TRBJ2-2; the D call may be TRBD1 or TRBD2 (5 bases each). This CDR3 is built from 15 residues. Deletions cut 7 bases from V and 4 bases from J, with 17 bases between. Germline assignment: CDR1 SGHRS and CDR2 YFSETQ. Written as DNA, the CDR3 is TGCGCCAGCTCAAACCCGGGGCCGGGCACCGGGGAGCTGTTTTTT. Amino acid sequence: CASSNPGPGTGELFF.

A word on this clone: Mismatch with germline at one junction end may stem from a read error. The chain links TRBV2 to TRBJ2-3, with D perhaps matching TRBD2 (5 bases). Germline CDR1 and CDR2: SNHLY and FYNNEI. CDR3 size: 10 residues. The CDR3 nucleotides read TGTGCCAGCAGTGATAGGGAGCAGTTTTTT. It codes for CASSDREQFF.

V and J are TRBV28 and TRBJ2-7; TRBD1 aligns across 7 bases. Germline V CDR1 and CDR2: MDHEN, SYDVKM. V lost 0 bases, J lost 2 bases, and 10 bases stayed unmatched. The CDR3 runs 17 residues. This CDR3 reads CASSLWASRDRPYEQYF. CDR3 nucleotides: TGTGCCAGCAGTTTATGGGCCTCTCGGGACAGACCCTACGAGCAGTACTTC.

The rearrangement uses TRBV2 and TRBJ1-4; 8 bases line up with TRBD1. Germline V gene lookup returns CDR1 SNHLY and CDR2 FYNNEI. J gave up 4 bases and V 6 bases, and 4 bases lay outside the gene matches. CDR3 length: 14 amino acids. CDR3 sequence (DNA): TGTGCCAGCAGCCATGACAGGGGTAATGAAAAACTGTTTTTT. This encodes CASSHDRGNEKLFF.

The chain is built from TRBV6-5 and TRBJ1-5, with 9 bases fitting TRBD1. CDR1 MNHEY and CDR2 SVGAGI come from the germline V gene. The V and J ends lost 6 bases and 7 bases, in that order; junction bases with no gene match: 7. This CDR3 is built from 14 residues. Written as DNA, the CDR3 is TGTGCCAGCAGCCCGACAGGGGGATTCCAGCCCCAGCATTTT. It specifies CASSPTGGFQPQHF.

The genes are TRBV5-1 and TRBJ1-2; the D gene is possibly TRBD1 (5 bases). Trimming shortened V by 0 bases and J by 7 bases, and 10 bases separated the two germline ends. The CDR3 runs 13 residues. CDR1 and CDR2 (germline): SGHRS, YFSETQ. The chain's CDR3 is CASSLGRGTGYTF. For the CDR3, the DNA is TGCGCCAGCAGCTTGGGGAGGGGAACTGGCTACACCTTC. Full variable domain (missing parts from reference TRBV5-1 and TRBJ1-2): KAGVTQTPRYLIKTRGQQVTLSCSPISGHRSVSWYQQTPGQGLQFLFEYFSETQRNKGNFPGRFSGRQFSNSRSEMNVSTLELGDSALYLCASSLGRGTGYTFGSGTRLTVV.

Points on this clone: The sample has other DNA sequences that encode this CDR3 too. V is TRBV10-3 and J is TRBJ2-1; 7 positions match TRBD1. The V gene end was trimmed by 0 bases and the J gene end by 3 bases; junction bases not matched to a gene: 2. This CDR3 is built from 15 residues. Germline V CDR1 and CDR2: ENHRY, SYGVKD. The CDR3 is CAISESAGGYNEQFF. The CDR3 bases are TGTGCCATCAGTGAGTCGGCAGGGGGCTACAATGAGCAGTTCTTC.